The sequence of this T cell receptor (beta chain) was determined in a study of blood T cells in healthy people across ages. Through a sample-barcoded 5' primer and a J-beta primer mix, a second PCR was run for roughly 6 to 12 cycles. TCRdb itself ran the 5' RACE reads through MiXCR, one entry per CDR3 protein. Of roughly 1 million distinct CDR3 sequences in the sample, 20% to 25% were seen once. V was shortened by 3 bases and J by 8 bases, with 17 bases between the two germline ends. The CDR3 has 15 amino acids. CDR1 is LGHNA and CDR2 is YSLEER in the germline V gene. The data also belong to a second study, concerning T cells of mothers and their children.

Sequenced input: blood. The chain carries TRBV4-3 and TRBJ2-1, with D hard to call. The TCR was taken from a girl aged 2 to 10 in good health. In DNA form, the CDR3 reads TGCGCCAGCAGCCATGATCGGAAAGCGATGGATGAGCAGTTCTTC. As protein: CASSHDRKAMDEQFF.